This T cell receptor (beta chain) was found in a study of T and B cells in COVID-19 patients. Study at large: COVID-19 patients gave peripheral blood either during active infection or after recovery. Of some 21 active-infection patients, approximately 18 carried comorbidities linked to unfavorable COVID-19 outcome. At median age around 34 years, recovered patients were younger than active-infection patients at approximately 68.

BIOMED2 TRB-A/B primer pools were used in multiplex TRB PCR. One entry per CDR3 protein results from TCRdb running MiXCR on the multiplex PCR reads. The sample records around 30,000 distinct CDR3 sequences, around a third being singletons. The count of this clonotype is one. TRB was amplified from roughly 250-500 ng of blood genomic DNA. From germline, CDR1 is DFQATT and CDR2 SNEGSKA (reference sequence). The CDR3 length is 11 residues. V was clipped by 4 bases and J by 4 bases, with 5 bases between them. The TCR was taken from a human donor who had recovered from COVID-19. J is TRBJ1-3 and V is TRBV20-1, with D unclear. Material for sequencing was blood. The DNA of the CDR3 is TGCAGTGCTACACACGGAAACACCATATATTTT. It is translated as CSATHGNTIYF.